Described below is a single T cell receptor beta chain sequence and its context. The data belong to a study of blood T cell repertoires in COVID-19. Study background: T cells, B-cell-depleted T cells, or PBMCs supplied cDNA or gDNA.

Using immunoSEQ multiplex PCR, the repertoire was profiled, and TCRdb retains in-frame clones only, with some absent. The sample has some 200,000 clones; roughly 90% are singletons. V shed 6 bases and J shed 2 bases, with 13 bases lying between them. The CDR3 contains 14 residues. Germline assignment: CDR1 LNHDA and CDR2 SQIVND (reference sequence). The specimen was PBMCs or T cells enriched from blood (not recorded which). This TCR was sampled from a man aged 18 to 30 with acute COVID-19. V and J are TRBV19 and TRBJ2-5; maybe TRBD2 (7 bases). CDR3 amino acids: CASRRSGTQETQYF. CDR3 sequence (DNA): TGTGCCAGTAGGCGGAGCGGGACACAAGAGACCCAGTACTTC.